Listed below are T cell receptor beta chains from one sample, sequenced in a study of blood T cell repertoires in COVID-19. Only in-frame clones appear in the TCRdb table, and some are missing; sequencing was by immunoSEQ multiplex PCR. The table shows some 48,000 clones, with around 84% occurring only once. The sequencing sample was made of peripheral blood. These receptors were collected from a man aged 50 to 59 with acute or convalescent COVID-19. The CDR3 runs from the conserved cysteine through the conserved F or W. The order of the fields is V gene, D gene, J gene, clone size, CDR3 DNA, CDR3 protein. The D gene is left open where the match is weak. Some rows mark clone size as missing; the rest say once, few, many or name a class of expanded clone.

v_gene: TRBV28
d_gene: TRBD1
j_gene: TRBJ2-3
abundance: -
CDR3nt: TGTGCCAGCATCTCTTGGTCCGAACCGGGACAGGGGTTGACAGATACGCAGTATTTT
CDR3aa: CASISWSEPGQGLTDTQYF

v_gene: TRBV19
d_gene: -
j_gene: TRBJ1-2
abundance: -
CDR3nt: TGTGCCACTCGGGACAACAACTATGGCTACACCTTC
CDR3aa: CATRDNNYGYTF

v_gene: TRBV4-1
d_gene: TRBD1
j_gene: TRBJ2-7
abundance: -
CDR3nt: TGCGCCAGCAGCCGTCTTCAGGGGGCCTACGAGCAGTACTTC
CDR3aa: CASSRLQGAYEQYF

v_gene: TRBV6-7
d_gene: TRBD2
j_gene: TRBJ2-7
abundance: -
CDR3nt: TGTGCCACCCCCGGGGGGAAGCAGTACTTC
CDR3aa: CATPGGKQYF

v_gene: TRBV2
d_gene: TRBD1
j_gene: TRBJ2-4
abundance: -
CDR3nt: TGTGCCAGCAGTACAGGGGGAAGGGACATTCAGTACTTC
CDR3aa: CASSTGGRDIQYF

v_gene: TRBV7-9
d_gene: -
j_gene: TRBJ2-3
abundance: -
CDR3nt: TGTGCCAGCAGCGCTAGACGGGTACAGGTCACAGATACGCAGTATTTT
CDR3aa: CASSARRVQVTDTQYF

v_gene: TRBV10-2
d_gene: TRBD1
j_gene: TRBJ1-2
abundance: -
CDR3nt: TGCGCCAGCAGGGAGGGACAGGGGATTGGGTATGGCTACACCTTC
CDR3aa: CASREGQGIGYGYTF

v_gene: TRBV2
d_gene: TRBD2
j_gene: TRBJ2-1
abundance: -
CDR3nt: TGTGCCAGCCTCGAGGAAGGGGAGGGGCGCTCCTACAATGAGCAGTTCTTC
CDR3aa: CASLEEGEGRSYNEQFF

v_gene: TRBV9
d_gene: -
j_gene: TRBJ2-7
abundance: -
CDR3nt: TGTGCCAGCAGCGGTGAGAAGGGGGTCTACGAGCAGTACTTC
CDR3aa: CASSGEKGVYEQYF

v_gene: TRBV28
d_gene: TRBD1
j_gene: TRBJ2-7
abundance: -
CDR3nt: TGTGCCAGCAGCAGGGACAGGGGGGTGTATCGTCACTACGAGCAGTACTTC
CDR3aa: CASSRDRGVYRHYEQYF

v_gene: TRBV5-8
d_gene: -
j_gene: TRBJ2-7
abundance: -
CDR3nt: TGTGCCAGCAGCTTGGGAGACTCTCCTACGGAGCAGTACTTC
CDR3aa: CASSLGDSPTEQYF

v_gene: TRBV19
d_gene: TRBD1
j_gene: TRBJ2-2
abundance: -
CDR3nt: TGTGCCAGTAGTATTGACAGGGCGGTCGGGGAGCTGTTTTTT
CDR3aa: CASSIDRAVGELFF

v_gene: TRBV5-5
d_gene: TRBD1
j_gene: TRBJ2-5
abundance: -
CDR3nt: TGTGCCAGCAGCTGGACAGGGGGGGGAGAGACCCAGTACTTC
CDR3aa: CASSWTGGGETQYF

v_gene: TRBV7-9
d_gene: TRBD1
j_gene: TRBJ2-7
abundance: -
CDR3nt: TGTGCCAGCAGCTCGAACGACAGGGGCATAAACCACGAGCAGTACTTC
CDR3aa: CASSSNDRGINHEQYF

v_gene: TRBV27
d_gene: TRBD1
j_gene: TRBJ2-1
abundance: -
CDR3nt: TGTGCCAGCAGCTTAGGGGGCAGCAATGAGCAGTTCTTC
CDR3aa: CASSLGGSNEQFF

v_gene: TRBV7-8
d_gene: TRBD2
j_gene: TRBJ2-5
abundance: once
CDR3nt: TGTGCCAGCAGCTCACTAGCGGGAGCAGAGACCCAGTACTTC
CDR3aa: CASSSLAGAETQYF

v_gene: TRBV10-3
d_gene: -
j_gene: TRBJ2-4
abundance: few
CDR3nt: TGTGCCATCAGTGAGTCCGGGGTGGAGGACATTCAGTACTTC
CDR3aa: CAISESGVEDIQYF

v_gene: TRBV29-1
d_gene: TRBD2
j_gene: TRBJ2-2
abundance: few
CDR3nt: TGCAGCGTTGCCCCGGGAGGGCCCAACGGGGAGCTGTTTTTT
CDR3aa: CSVAPGGPNGELFF

v_gene: TRBV7-9
d_gene: TRBD1
j_gene: TRBJ2-1
abundance: -
CDR3nt: TGTGCCAGCAGCTTAGGTTTCGGGACAGGGGGTAATGAGCAGTTCTTC
CDR3aa: CASSLGFGTGGNEQFF

v_gene: TRBV4-1
d_gene: TRBD1
j_gene: TRBJ1-3
abundance: -
CDR3nt: TGCGCCAGCAGCCAAGAGGGCTTGAGGGGGCGGTCCATATATTTT
CDR3aa: CASSQEGLRGRSIYF

v_gene: TRBV5-6
d_gene: -
j_gene: TRBJ1-2
abundance: -
CDR3nt: TGTGCCAGCAGCTTGGGCGGCTATGGCTACACCTTC
CDR3aa: CASSLGGYGYTF

v_gene: TRBV5-4
d_gene: TRBD2
j_gene: TRBJ2-1
abundance: -
CDR3nt: TGTGCCAGCAGCTTGGCCGCCGGGACTAGCGGGGGTAATGAGCAGTTCTTC
CDR3aa: CASSLAAGTSGGNEQFF

v_gene: TRBV3-1/TRBV3-2
d_gene: TRBD1
j_gene: TRBJ2-1
abundance: -
CDR3nt: TGTGCCAGCAGCCTAAGGACAGGGGGAAGCAATGAGCAGTTCTTC
CDR3aa: CASSLRTGGSNEQFF

v_gene: TRBV19
d_gene: TRBD2
j_gene: TRBJ2-1
abundance: -
CDR3nt: TGTGCCAGTAGTATAGTTGCGGGAGGGGTTGAGCAGTTCTTC
CDR3aa: CASSIVAGGVEQFF

v_gene: TRBV7-6
d_gene: -
j_gene: TRBJ2-5
abundance: -
CDR3nt: TGTGCCAGCAGCTCGAGGTACAGGAATCAAGAGACCCAGTACTTC
CDR3aa: CASSSRYRNQETQYF

v_gene: TRBV6-2/TRBV6-3
d_gene: TRBD1
j_gene: TRBJ2-5
abundance: -
CDR3nt: TGTGCCAGCAGTTACCTAGGACAGGGCCAAGAGACCCAGTACTTC
CDR3aa: CASSYLGQGQETQYF

v_gene: TRBV4-1
d_gene: TRBD1
j_gene: TRBJ1-2
abundance: -
CDR3nt: TGCGCCAGCAGCCAGGACAGGGCTGGCTACACCTTC
CDR3aa: CASSQDRAGYTF

v_gene: TRBV7-7
d_gene: TRBD1
j_gene: TRBJ2-1
abundance: -
CDR3nt: TGTGCCAGCAGCTGGGGCGGGACAGGGGGTGATGAGCAGTTCTTC
CDR3aa: CASSWGGTGGDEQFF

v_gene: TRBV18
d_gene: -
j_gene: TRBJ2-1
abundance: -
CDR3nt: TGTGCCAGCTCACCAGAGTTGGATGAGCAGTTCTTC
CDR3aa: CASSPELDEQFF

v_gene: TRBV12-3/TRBV12-4
d_gene: -
j_gene: TRBJ2-2
abundance: -
CDR3nt: TGTGCCAGCAGCCTCGGGTGGACCGGGGAGCTGTTTTTT
CDR3aa: CASSLGWTGELFF

v_gene: TRBV6-4
d_gene: TRBD2
j_gene: TRBJ2-1
abundance: -
CDR3nt: TGTGCCAGCAGTGACGGGACTAGCGGGAACAATGAGCAGTTCTTC
CDR3aa: CASSDGTSGNNEQFF

v_gene: TRBV4-1
d_gene: -
j_gene: TRBJ2-3
abundance: -
CDR3nt: TGCGCCAGCAGCCAAGGGGGGGTTATGGAGAGCACAGATACGCAGTATTTT
CDR3aa: CASSQGGVMESTDTQYF

v_gene: TRBV24-1
d_gene: -
j_gene: TRBJ2-1
abundance: -
CDR3nt: TGTGCCACCAGTGACCCCAGGACAATCTACAATGAGCAGTTCTTC
CDR3aa: CATSDPRTIYNEQFF

v_gene: TRBV4-1
d_gene: -
j_gene: TRBJ2-1
abundance: -
CDR3nt: TGCGCCAGCAGCCAAGACTACAACCAGCGGTACAATGAGCAGTTCTTC
CDR3aa: CASSQDYNQRYNEQFF

v_gene: TRBV18
d_gene: -
j_gene: TRBJ1-4
abundance: -
CDR3nt: TGTGCCAGCTCAAGAGAGACAGATGAAAAACTGTTTTTT
CDR3aa: CASSRETDEKLFF

v_gene: TRBV4-1
d_gene: TRBD1
j_gene: TRBJ2-2
abundance: -
CDR3nt: TGCGCCAGCAGCCACATCCAGGGGGACACCGGGGAGCTGTTTTTT
CDR3aa: CASSHIQGDTGELFF

v_gene: TRBV9
d_gene: -
j_gene: TRBJ2-1
abundance: -
CDR3nt: TGTGCCAGCAGCCCCCGGGACAAGACCTACAATGAGCAGTTCTTC
CDR3aa: CASSPRDKTYNEQFF